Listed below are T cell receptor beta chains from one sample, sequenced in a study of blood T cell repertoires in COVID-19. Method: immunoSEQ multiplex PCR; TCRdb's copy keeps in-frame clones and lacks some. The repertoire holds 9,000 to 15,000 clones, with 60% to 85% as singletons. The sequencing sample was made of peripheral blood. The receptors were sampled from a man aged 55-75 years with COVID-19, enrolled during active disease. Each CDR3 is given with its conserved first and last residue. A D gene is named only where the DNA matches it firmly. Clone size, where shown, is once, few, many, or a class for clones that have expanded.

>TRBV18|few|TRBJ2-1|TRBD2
CASLPGGPNEQFF
TGTGCCAGCTTACCGGGGGGACCCAATGAGCAGTTCTTC
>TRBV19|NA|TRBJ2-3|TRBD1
CASRDSPTDTQYF
TGTGCCAGCCGGGACAGTCCCACAGATACGCAGTATTTT
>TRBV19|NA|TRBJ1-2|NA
CASRIGPGGNYGYTF
TGTGCCAGTAGGATAGGTCCTGGAGGCAACTATGGCTACACCTTC
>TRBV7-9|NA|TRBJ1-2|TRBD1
CASSINRGTNGYTF
TGTGCCAGCAGCATCAACAGGGGGACTAATGGCTACACCTTC
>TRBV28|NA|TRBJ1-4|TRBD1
CASSRPGQGDEKLFF
TGTGCCAGCAGTCGCCCGGGACAGGGGGATGAAAAACTGTTTTTT
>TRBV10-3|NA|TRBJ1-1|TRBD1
CAIKGQGEYTEAFF
TGTGCCATCAAGGGACAGGGGGAATACACTGAGGCTTTCTTT
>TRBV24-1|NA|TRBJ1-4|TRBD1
CATSADRGRGEKLFF
TGTGCCACCAGTGCAGACAGGGGGCGAGGGGAAAAACTGTTTTTT
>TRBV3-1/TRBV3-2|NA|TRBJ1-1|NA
CASSQVGGDTEAFF
TGTGCCAGCAGCCAGGTGGGCGGGGACACTGAAGCTTTCTTT
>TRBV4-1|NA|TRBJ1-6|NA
CASSHHDRPGQSPLHF
TGCGCCAGCAGCCACCACGACCGACCGGGTCAGTCACCCCTCCACTTT
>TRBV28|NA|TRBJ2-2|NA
CATLRRGHTGELFF
TGTGCCACCCTACGGCGGGGCCACACCGGGGAGCTGTTTTTT
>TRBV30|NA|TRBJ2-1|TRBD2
CAWSVSTSGNDGQFF
TGTGCCTGGAGTGTTTCGACTAGCGGGAACGACGGGCAGTTCTTC
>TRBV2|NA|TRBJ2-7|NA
CASQDKTNFYEQYF
TGTGCCAGCCAAGACAAGACAAACTTCTACGAGCAGTACTTC
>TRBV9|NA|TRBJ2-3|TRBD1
CASSEGTDPYTDTQYF
TGTGCCAGCAGCGAGGGGACAGACCCATACACAGATACGCAGTATTTT
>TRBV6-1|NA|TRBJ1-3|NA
CASSEAGQIGNTIYF
TGTGCCAGCAGTGAAGCTGGACAGATTGGAAACACCATATATTTT
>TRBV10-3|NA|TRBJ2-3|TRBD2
CAIRGTSGRADTQYF
TGTGCCATCAGGGGGACTAGCGGGAGGGCAGATACGCAGTATTTT
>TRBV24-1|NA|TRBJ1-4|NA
CATSDQHSGEKLFF
TGTGCCACCAGTGATCAACACAGCGGTGAAAAACTGTTTTTT
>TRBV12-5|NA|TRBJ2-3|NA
CASGLVLGQAVTDTQYF
TGTGCTAGTGGTTTGGTACTGGGGCAGGCTGTCACAGATACGCAGTATTTT
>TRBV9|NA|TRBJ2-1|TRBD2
CASSAGLAGVNEQFF
TGTGCCAGCAGCGCGGGACTAGCGGGGGTCAATGAGCAGTTCTTC
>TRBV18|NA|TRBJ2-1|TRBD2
CASSRTSGRGGNEQFF
TGTGCCAGCTCACGGACTAGCGGGAGGGGCGGCAATGAGCAGTTCTTC
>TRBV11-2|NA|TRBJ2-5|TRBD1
CASSRGTVQETQYF
TGTGCCAGCAGCCGAGGGACAGTCCAAGAGACCCAGTACTTC
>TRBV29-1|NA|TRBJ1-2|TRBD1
CSVEGTGLSYYGYTF
TGCAGCGTTGAGGGGACAGGGTTGTCTTATTATGGCTACACCTTC
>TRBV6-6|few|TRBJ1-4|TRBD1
CASRGQGSGTNEKLFF
TGTGCCAGCAGGGGACAGGGGAGCGGAACTAATGAAAAACTGTTTTTT
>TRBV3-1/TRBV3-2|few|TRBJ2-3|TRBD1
CASSQGPGGPDTQYF
TGTGCCAGCAGCCAAGGCCCAGGGGGCCCAGATACGCAGTATTTT
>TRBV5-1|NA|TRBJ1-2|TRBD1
CASSLGTGLSDGYTF
TGCGCCAGCAGCCTCGGGACAGGGCTATCAGATGGCTACACCTTC
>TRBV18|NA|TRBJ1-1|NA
CASSPQGGNTEAFF
TGTGCCAGCTCACCGCAGGGAGGCAACACTGAAGCTTTCTTT
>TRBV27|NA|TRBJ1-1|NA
CASSLGQGLGTEAFF
TGTGCCAGCAGTTTGGGGCAGGGGCTTGGGACTGAAGCTTTCTTT
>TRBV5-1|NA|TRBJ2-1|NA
CASSLPGSGEQFF
TGCGCCAGCAGCTTGCCGGGATCAGGTGAGCAGTTCTTC
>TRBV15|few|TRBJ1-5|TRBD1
CATSRSGRTGNQPQHF
TGTGCCACCAGCCGGTCCGGACGGACAGGGAATCAGCCCCAGCATTTT
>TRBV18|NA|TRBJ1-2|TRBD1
CASSAAGTGGHGYTF
TGTGCCAGCTCAGCGGCCGGGACAGGGGGCCATGGCTACACCTTC
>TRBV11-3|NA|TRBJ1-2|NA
CASSLDSFYGYTF
TGTGCCAGCAGCTTGGACAGCTTCTATGGCTACACCTTC
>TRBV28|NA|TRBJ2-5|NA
CASKPGSQYQETQYF
TGTGCCAGTAAGCCAGGGTCACAGTACCAAGAGACCCAGTACTTC
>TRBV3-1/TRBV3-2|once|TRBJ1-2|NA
CASSQGGGPVGYTF
TGTGCCAGCAGCCAAGGGGGGGGGCCGGTTGGCTACACCTTC
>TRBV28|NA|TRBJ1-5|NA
CASSLQYSNQPQHF
TGTGCCAGCAGCTTACAGTATAGCAATCAGCCCCAGCATTTT
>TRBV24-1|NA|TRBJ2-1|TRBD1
CATSGYPGQETKRSYNEQFF
TGTGCCACCAGTGGCTACCCGGGACAGGAGACGAAGAGGTCCTACAATGAGCAGTTCTTC
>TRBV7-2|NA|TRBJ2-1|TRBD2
CASSLLSGGAGYNEQFF
TGTGCCAGCAGCCTCCTCAGCGGGGGGGCTGGCTACAATGAGCAGTTCTTC
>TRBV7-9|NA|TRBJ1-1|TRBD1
CASSIRDSNTEAFF
TGTGCCAGCAGCATCCGGGACAGTAACACTGAAGCTTTCTTT
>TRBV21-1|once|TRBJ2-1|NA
CASPQGENCNEQFF
TGTGCCAGCCCCCAGGGGGAGAATTGCAATGAGCAGTTCTTC
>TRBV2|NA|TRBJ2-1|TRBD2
CASKGGGLAGDEQFF
TGTGCCAGCAAAGGGGGCGGGCTAGCGGGGGACGAGCAGTTCTTC
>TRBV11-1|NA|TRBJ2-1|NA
CASSLALRASSYNEQFF
TGTGCCAGCAGCTTAGCGCTCAGGGCTAGCTCCTACAATGAGCAGTTCTTC
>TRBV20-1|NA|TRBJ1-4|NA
CSARGGVLGFF
TGCAGTGCTAGAGGGGGAGTCTTAGGGTTTTTT
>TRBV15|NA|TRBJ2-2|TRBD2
CATRLAGETGELFF
TGTGCCACCAGGCTAGCGGGGGAAACCGGGGAGCTGTTTTTT
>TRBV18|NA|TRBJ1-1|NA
CASSPAGNTEAFF
TGTGCCAGCTCACCAGCGGGGAACACTGAAGCTTTCTTT
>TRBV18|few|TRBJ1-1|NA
CASSPDDGLNTEAFF
TGTGCCAGCTCACCCGACGATGGGCTGAACACTGAAGCTTTCTTT
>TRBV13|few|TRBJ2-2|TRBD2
CASSRGLAGEAGELFF
TGTGCCAGCAGCCGGGGACTAGCGGGGGAGGCCGGGGAGCTGTTTTTT
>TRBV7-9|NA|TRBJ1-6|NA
CASSGRRPEAPLHF
TGTGCCAGCAGCGGGCGACGCCCGGAGGCACCCCTCCACTTT
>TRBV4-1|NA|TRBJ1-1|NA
CASSQGSIEAFF
TGCGCCAGCAGCCAAGGCAGTATTGAAGCTTTCTTT
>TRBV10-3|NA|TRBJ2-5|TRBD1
CATRTGTGGSETQYF
TGTGCCACCCGTACCGGGACAGGGGGATCCGAGACCCAGTACTTC
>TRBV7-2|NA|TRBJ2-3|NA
CASSRPAGSDTQYF
TGTGCCAGCAGCCGGCCGGCGGGGTCAGATACGCAGTATTTT
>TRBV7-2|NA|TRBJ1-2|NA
CASSFEPRVGYTF
TGTGCCAGCAGCTTCGAGCCCAGGGTGGGCTACACCTTC
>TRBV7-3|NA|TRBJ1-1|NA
CASSSRVATEAFF
TGTGCCAGCAGCTCCAGGGTGGCCACTGAAGCTTTCTTT
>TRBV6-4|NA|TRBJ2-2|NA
CASTAAEGNTGELFF
TGTGCCAGCACGGCGGCAGAGGGGAACACCGGGGAGCTGTTTTTT
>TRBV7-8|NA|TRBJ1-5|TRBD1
CASSYPGQGLGNQPQHF
TGTGCCAGCAGCTATCCGGGACAGGGGTTGGGAAATCAGCCCCAGCATTTT